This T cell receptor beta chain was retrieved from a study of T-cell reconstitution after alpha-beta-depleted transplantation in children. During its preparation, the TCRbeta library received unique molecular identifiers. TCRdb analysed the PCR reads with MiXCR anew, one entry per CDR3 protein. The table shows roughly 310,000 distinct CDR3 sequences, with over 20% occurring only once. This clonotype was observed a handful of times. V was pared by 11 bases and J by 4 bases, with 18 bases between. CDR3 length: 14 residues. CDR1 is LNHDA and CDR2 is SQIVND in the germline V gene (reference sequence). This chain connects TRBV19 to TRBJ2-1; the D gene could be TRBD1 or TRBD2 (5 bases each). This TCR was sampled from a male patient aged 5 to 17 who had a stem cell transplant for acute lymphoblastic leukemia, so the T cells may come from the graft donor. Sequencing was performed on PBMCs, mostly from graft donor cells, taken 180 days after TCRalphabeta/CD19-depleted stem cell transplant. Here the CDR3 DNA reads TGTGCCGCAACCGGGACGGGATTTTACAATGAGCAGTTCTTC. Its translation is CAATGTGFYNEQFF.